Below are 10 T cell receptor beta chains sequenced from a single sample in a study of T-cell reconstitution after alpha-beta-depleted transplantation in children (dated by TCRdb to 2015 to 2016). Preparation of the library involved PCR. TCRdb records Illumina HiSeq 2500 as the sequencer. TCR library preparation used molecular barcoding, with unique molecular identifiers applied to normalize quantification of the TCRbeta repertoire. In TCRdb, the public reads were trimmed at Q25 with fastp and aligned with MiXCR, with productive beta chains retained. Under each unique CDR3 protein, matching rows form one entry showing the most common genes and DNA. This sample gives around 670,000 distinct CDR3 sequences in total; approximately 14% of them show up just once. The ten largest clones represent 0.79% of the sample. The meaning of the sample's treatment or condition label: allogeneic hematopoietic cell transplantation with graft depleted of TCRalphabeta T cells and CD19 B cells.

Sequenced here: PBMCs, sampled before TCRalphabeta/CD19-depleted stem cell transplant. The receptors come from a girl aged 2 to 10 with congenital amegakaryocytic thrombocytopenia, due to receive a stem cell transplant.

This clonotype has at least ten counts. The V gene is TRBV12-3 or TRBV12-4, the J gene TRBJ2-4; D is ambiguous. With 5 bases removed from V and 6 bases from J, the gap between germline ends came to 11 bases. This CDR3 contains 13 residues. CDR3 sequence: CASSPPSGNIQYF. The CDR3 DNA sequence: TGTGCCAGCAGTCCCCCGTCGGGAAACATTCAGTACTTC.

On this clonotype: An end of the junction differs from the germline gene, which may be a read error. The chain couples TRBV20-1 to TRBJ2-4, with 12 bases aligning to TRBD1. The CDR3 is made up of 19 amino acids. Germline V gene sequence: CDR1 DFQATT, CDR2 SNEGSKA (reference sequence). Written as DNA, the CDR3 is TGCTGTGCTAGCGTACCCGGGACAGGGGGCCGTTCGGCCAAAAACATTCAGTACTTC. It translates to CCASVPGTGGRSAKNIQYF.

This clonotype appeared many times. The chain uses TRBV29-1 and TRBJ2-3; D gene ambiguous. Deletions cut 3 bases from V and 2 bases from J, with 15 bases between. The CDR3 totals 15 residues. CDR1 and CDR2 from the germline V gene are SQVTM and ANQGSEA. This CDR3 reads CSVEGLDRPTDTQYF. CDR3 DNA sequence: TGCAGCGTTGAGGGGTTAGACCGACCCACAGATACGCAGTATTTT.

This clonotype has a count of ten or more. The rearrangement uses TRBV5-1 and TRBJ2-5, with a tentative D call TRBD1 (5 bases). CDR1 and CDR2 from the germline V gene are SGHRS and YFSETQ. Trimming took off 0 bases at V and 3 bases at J, with 9 bases between the two ends. This CDR3 has 14 residues. CDR3 coding DNA: TGCGCCAGCAGCTTGGCCACGGACAAAGAGACCCAGTACTTC. Its protein product is CASSLATDKETQYF.

This clonotype occurred many times. J is TRBJ1-1 and V is TRBV12-3 or TRBV12-4; 8 nucleotides match TRBD1. With 5 bases clipped from V and 3 bases from J, the junction kept 14 bases outside the gene matches. This CDR3 spans 17 amino acids. The CDR3 DNA sequence: TGTGCCAGCAGTCCAAGCTTCTCGGACAGGGCTGACACTGAAGCTTTCTTT. Translated: CASSPSFSDRADTEAFF.

This clonotype was seen more than once but under ten times. The J gene is TRBJ2-3, the V gene TRBV10-3, with TRBD2 identical over 8 bases. Germline V gene data show CDR1 as ENHRY and CDR2 as SYGVKD. The CDR3 has 14 residues. V gave up 7 bases and J gave up 2 bases; unmatched junction bases: 5. The CDR3 bases are TGTGCCATCAATTATAGCGGGGACACAGATACGCAGTATTTT. It codes for CAINYSGDTDTQYF.

This clonotype was detected only a few times. The chain is built from TRBV12-3 or TRBV12-4 and TRBJ2-2; D perhaps matches TRBD2 (6 bases). This CDR3 is built from 14 residues. The V end was cut by 3 bases, the J end by 6 bases, with 11 bases between. As DNA, the CDR3 is TGTGCCAGCAGTTTTGGCGGGACGGCCGGGGAGCTGTTTTTT. Protein: CASSFGGTAGELFF.

This clonotype was seen more than once but under ten times. The chain has TRBV10-3 and TRBJ2-7; TRBD2 is a possible D gene (6 bases). V was clipped by 10 bases and J by 1 base, with 11 bases between them. Germline CDR1 and CDR2: ENHRY and SYGVKD. The CDR3 runs to 12 residues. CDR3 sequence (DNA): TGTGCCACGGGGGACGGATCCTACGAGCAGTACTTC. Protein sequence: CATGDGSYEQYF.

The genes are TRBV28 and TRBJ2-4, with 7 bases aligning to TRBD1. Looked up from germline, CDR1 is MDHEN and CDR2 is SYDVKM. After removal of 5 bases from V and 0 bases from J, the junction contained 13 bases not matched to a gene. This CDR3 has 18 residues. The CDR3 region is CASSPPGQTGLAKNIQYF. In DNA form, the CDR3 reads TGTGCCAGCAGTCCACCGGGACAGACCGGTCTAGCCAAAAACATTCAGTACTTC.

This clonotype came up many times. The chain couples TRBV12-3 or TRBV12-4 to TRBJ1-4, with no clear D. CDR3 length: 14 amino acids. V was pared by 5 bases and J by 4 bases, with 11 bases between. CDR3 DNA: TGTGCCAGCAGTCCAGCGTTCTATAATGAAAAACTGTTTTTT. Protein sequence: CASSPAFYNEKLFF.